This T cell receptor beta chain emerged from a study of blood T cell repertoires in COVID-19. As for the study in general: The United States, Italy and Spain supplied acute and convalescent COVID-19 samples.

Methods used by the authors: Amplifying reference gene primers gave estimates of nucleated cell counts. Measured with immunoSEQ multiplex PCR; TCRdb has only the in-frame clones, and not every one. The DNA gave D and trimming, while V, J and clone size come from that table. The table lists 160,000 or so clones, approximately 91% of them singletons, with more than 2% in the top ten. Sequencing was done on a sample of peripheral blood. This clonotype was obtained from a woman aged 70 to 79 with acute or convalescent COVID-19.

The CDR3 here is CASSLGLAGGRTDTQYF. As DNA, the CDR3 is TGCGCCAGCAGCTTGGGACTAGCGGGGGGGCGGACAGATACGCAGTATTTT. This chain joins TRBV5-1 and TRBJ2-3, with TRBD2 matching over 14 bases. CDR1 SGHRS and CDR2 YFSETQ come from the germline V gene. V shed 0 bases and J 3 bases; nucleotides not matched to a gene: 3. CDR3 length equals 17 residues.